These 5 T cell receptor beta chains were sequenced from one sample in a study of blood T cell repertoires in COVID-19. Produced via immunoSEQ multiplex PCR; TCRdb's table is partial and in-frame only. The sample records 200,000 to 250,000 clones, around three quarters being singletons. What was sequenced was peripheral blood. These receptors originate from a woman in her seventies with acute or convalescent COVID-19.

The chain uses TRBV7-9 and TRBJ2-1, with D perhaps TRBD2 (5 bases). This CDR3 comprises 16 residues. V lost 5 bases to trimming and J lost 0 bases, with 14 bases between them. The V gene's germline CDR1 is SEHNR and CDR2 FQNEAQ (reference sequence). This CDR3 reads CASSPDSGSSYNEQFF. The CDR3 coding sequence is TGTGCCAGCAGCCCGGATTCGGGGAGCTCCTACAATGAGCAGTTCTTC. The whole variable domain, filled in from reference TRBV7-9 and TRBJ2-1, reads DTGVSQNPRHKITKRGQNVTFRCDPISEHNRLYWYRQTLGQGPEFLTYFQNEAQLEKSRLLSDRFSAERPKGSFSTLEIQRTEQGDSAMYLCASSPDSGSSYNEQFFGPGTRLTVL.

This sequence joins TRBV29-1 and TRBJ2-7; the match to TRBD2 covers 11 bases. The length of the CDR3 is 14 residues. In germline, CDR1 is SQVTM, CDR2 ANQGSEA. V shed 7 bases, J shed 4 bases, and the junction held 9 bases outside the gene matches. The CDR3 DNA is TGCAGCGCCATAACTAGCGGGAGTGCGTACGAGCAGTACTTC. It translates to CSAITSGSAYEQYF.

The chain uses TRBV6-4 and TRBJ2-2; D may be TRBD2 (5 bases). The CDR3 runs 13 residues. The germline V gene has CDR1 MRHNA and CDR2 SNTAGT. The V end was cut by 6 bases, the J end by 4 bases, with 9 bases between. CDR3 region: CASRPEGTGELFF. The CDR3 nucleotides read TGTGCCAGCAGACCCGAGGGCACCGGGGAGCTGTTTTTT.

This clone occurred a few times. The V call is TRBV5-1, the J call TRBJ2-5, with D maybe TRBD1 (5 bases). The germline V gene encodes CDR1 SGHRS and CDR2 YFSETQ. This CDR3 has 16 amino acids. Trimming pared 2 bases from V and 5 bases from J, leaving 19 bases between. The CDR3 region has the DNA TGCGCCAGCAGCTTTGGGTCGGTAGGGGTCAGTGAGACCCAGTACTTC. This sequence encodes CASSFGSVGVSETQYF.

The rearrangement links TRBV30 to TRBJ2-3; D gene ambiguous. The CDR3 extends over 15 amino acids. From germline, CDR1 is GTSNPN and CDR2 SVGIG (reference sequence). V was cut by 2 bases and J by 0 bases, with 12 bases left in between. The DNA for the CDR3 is TGTGCCTGGAGTTTAGCAGTTACTAGCACAGATACGCAGTATTTT. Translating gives CAWSLAVTSTDTQYF.